The clone carrying this T cell receptor (beta chain) was picked up a small number of times. The data derive from a study of beta chain features in type 1 diabetes. For the study at large: Sorted cells examined across all samples numbered 107,917,701.

Expressed TCRB transcripts were sequenced after all isolated RNA was converted to cDNA. Assay used: immunoSEQ multiplex PCR; TCRdb lists only in-frame clones, some missing. The top ten clones hold 4% of a sample with about 240,000 clones, 27% of them seen once. This CDR3 is built from 15 residues. J lost 2 bases, V lost 3 bases, and 7 bases had no gene match. CDR1 SGDLS and CDR2 YYNGEE come from the germline V gene. This sequence was found in a man in his thirties or forties in good health. V gene TRBV9 combines with J gene TRBJ2-5, with TRBD1 matching 7 bases. The material sequenced was central memory CD4+ T cells from blood. In DNA form, the CDR3 reads TGTGCCAGCAGCGCCTTAGGGACAGTACAAGAGACCCAGTACTTC. Protein sequence: CASSALGTVQETQYF.